A single sample gave rise to the 3 T cell receptor beta chains below, sequenced in a study of OX40 agonist ivuxolimab in advanced cancers. Produced via immunoSEQ multiplex PCR; TCRdb's table is partial and in-frame only. This table has 69,000 or so clones, about 85% appearing once. This sample comprised CD4+ or CD8+ T cells sorted from blood, obtained in a trial of the OX40 agonist ivuxolimab. These receptors originate from an adult with an advanced solid tumor such as melanoma, head and neck, liver or kidney cancer.

The rearrangement uses TRBV4-3 and TRBJ2-7, with 9 bases aligning to TRBD2. This CDR3 region has 19 residues. Germline V gene sequence: CDR1 LGHNA, CDR2 YSLEER. After removal of 0 bases from V and 2 bases from J, the junction contained 14 bases not matched to a gene. CDR3 protein: CASSQDRISGSFSTYEQYF. CDR3 DNA sequence: TGCGCCAGCAGCCAAGATCGTATTAGCGGGAGTTTTTCCACCTACGAGCAGTACTTC.

This chain joins TRBV11-1 and TRBJ2-3, with 14 bases fitting TRBD2. V lost 4 bases, J lost 1 base, and 10 bases stayed unmatched. The CDR3 consists of 19 residues. Germline V lookup: CDR1 SGHAT, CDR2 FQDESV (reference sequence). The CDR3 DNA follows: TGTGCCAGCAGCTCGCGAGGGACTAGCGGGAGACTGGGCACAGATACGCAGTATTTT. Translation: CASSSRGTSGRLGTDTQYF. Complete variable domain (other parts from reference TRBV11-1 and TRBJ2-3): EAEVAQSPRYKITEKSQAVAFWCDPISGHATLYWYRQILGQGPELLVQFQDESVVDDSQLPKDRFSAERLKGVDSTLKIQPAELGDSAMYLCASSSRGTSGRLGTDTQYFGPGTRLTVL.

The chain joins TRBV9 to TRBJ2-7; 13 bases match TRBD2. Germline trimming cut 4 bases from V and 2 bases from J; bases unmatched to any gene: 3. There are 15 residues in the CDR3. Germline loops: CDR1 SGDLS, CDR2 YYNGEE. CDR3 nucleotide sequence: TGTGCCAGCAGCTCAGGACTAGCGGGAGCCTACGAGCAGTACTTC. Protein sequence: CASSSGLAGAYEQYF.